The T cell receptor (beta chain) described here comes from a study of T cells after posttransplantation cyclophosphamide (dated by TCRdb to 2016 to 2017). Some background on the complete study: T cell repertoire reconstitution was tracked by TRB sequencing after myeloablative bone marrow transplantation in which posttransplantation cyclophosphamide was used as GVHD prophylaxis. Samples from 30 to 40 PTCy-treated patients and 16 related bone marrow donors of those patients were subjected to antigen receptor sequencing. TRB sequencing was performed on blood from all 34 PTCy patients with 1-year posttransplant specimens. In 3 patients, TRB sequencing was also performed on up to about 3 more blood samples taken 2 to 5.2 years after transplant, and in several patients, pretransplant blood was also TRB-sequenced. Because TRA and TRB clonality correlated tightly in 9 samples, the subsequent TCR analyses were limited to TRB only. Public TRB sequences were queried against a database of over 3,500 sequences associated with responses to pathogens, tumor antigens, self-antigens and alloantigens. Overall results and qualifications from the work: Donor-recipient similarity was low at 1-2 months but increased during the first year, and donor CD8+ memory clones often dominated later blood repertoires. Across roughly 49 patients, TRB clonality was highly associated with recipient CMV seropositivity and CMV reactivation, and diversity in PTCy patients was similar to diversity in CNI/methotrexate controls. The TRB repertoires of T cells infiltrating skin or GI tract showed only limited overlap with the TRB repertoires of T cells in blood.

Comment on this clone: Its antigen has not been determined. No base-level quality is on record; no much larger clone is a single base apart.

Genomic DNA was the input for TRB sequencing, which was run either with the immunoSEQ assay at survey resolution or with the hsTCRB kit. The study's own analysis went as follows. The immunoSEQ software was used for initial read processing, and the LymphoSeq R package was used for repertoire analyses. Clonality was calculated as 1 minus normalized Shannon entropy, and the Gini coefficient was also calculated for each TRB dataset. Phenotypes of unsorted samples were inferred by mapping TRB sequences from sorted subsets of the recipient or donor onto unsorted samples of the same recipient. TCRdb carries this immuneACCESS record with in-frame sequences only. Its versions omit some clonotypes, under half of them owing to an unresolved V gene in the studies checked, with the rest unexplained. That table furnishes V, J and clone size, whereas the DNA furnished D and trimming. The table for this sample lists 10,000 to 15,000 clones; roughly 2% of them were counted only once. About a sixth of the sample is taken by the ten largest.

Explained via the paper, the treatment or condition label denotes: high-dose cyclophosphamide on days +3 and +4 as single-agent GVHD prophylaxis. For conditioning, the PTCy patients got busulfan and fludarabine, then a related or unrelated marrow graft, followed by cyclophosphamide on days +3 and +4. The PTCy-treated patients were enrolled in a prospective multi-institutional clinical trial. Peripheral blood and bone marrow mononuclear cells were isolated by Ficoll-Hypaque density centrifugation and were cryopreserved. The CDR3 runs 14 residues from the cysteine to the phenylalanine. The DNA shown is the 42-base CDR3, in frame from base 1. According to the germline V gene, CDR1 reads SGDLS and CDR2 reads YYNGEE. The germline ends are 10 bases apart after V is trimmed by 0 bases and J by 4 bases.

The receptor chain draws on TRBV9 and TRBJ1-1, with no confidently assigned D gene. The material was PBMCs, obtained after allogeneic stem cell transplant with posttransplant cyclophosphamide. The TCR sequence derives from a male patient aged 25-45 years who received an allogeneic stem cell transplant from a related donor, was CMV-positive, and had no GVHD. After a transplant, some T cells may be of graft donor origin. The base sequence is TGTGCCAGCAGCGTAGCCCAACTTGGCACTGAAGCTTTCTTT. It encodes CASSVAQLGTEAFF.